The rows below give T cell receptor beta chains drawn from one sample of a study of cytomegalovirus exposure and HLA in healthy donors. Measured with immunoSEQ multiplex PCR; TCRdb has only the in-frame clones, and not every one. The data contain 130,000 or so clones, over 85% of them singletons. Source material: PBMCs. The origin of the receptors is a man aged 25-45 years in good health and CMV-seronegative. The CDR3 runs from the conserved cysteine through the conserved F or W. Each record gives: D gene, J gene, clone size, V gene, CDR3 protein, CDR3 DNA. D genes are given only for firm matches. Expanded clones get a size class; other rows say once, few or many, or leave the size out.

>NA|TRBJ2-1|NA|TRBV5-6
CASSFRFEQFF
TGTGCCAGCAGCTTTCGGTTTGAGCAGTTCTTC
>NA|TRBJ2-3|NA|TRBV18
CASSGGRGDTQYF
TGTGCCAGCTCAGGAGGAAGGGGGGATACGCAGTATTTT
>NA|TRBJ2-1|NA|TRBV6-5
CASRGRLHNEQFF
TGTGCCAGCCGAGGGCGGCTCCACAATGAGCAGTTCTTC
>TRBD1|TRBJ1-3|NA|TRBV20-1
CSAGQGNTIYF
TGCAGTGCGGGACAGGGCAACACCATATATTTT
>TRBD1|TRBJ2-2|NA|TRBV6-5
CASSFDRGNTGELFF
TGTGCCAGCAGCTTTGACAGGGGTAACACCGGGGAGCTGTTTTTT
>NA|TRBJ1-1|NA|TRBV12-5
CASGLGRSAKGPTEAFF
TGTGCTAGTGGTTTAGGGAGGTCCGCCAAAGGACCCACTGAAGCTTTCTTT
>NA|TRBJ1-1|NA|TRBV27
CASLGGTEAFF
TGTGCCAGCCTGGGGGGCACTGAAGCTTTCTTT
>NA|TRBJ1-2|NA|TRBV19
CASNRAGGDRGYTF
TGTGCCAGTAACCGCGCGGGGGGAGATCGGGGCTACACCTTC
>NA|TRBJ2-6|few|TRBV7-3
CASSLFGAGANVLTF
TGTGCCAGCAGCTTATTCGGGGCTGGGGCCAACGTCCTGACTTTC
>NA|TRBJ2-1|NA|TRBV2
CASSDRGYKQFF
TGTGCCAGCAGTGATAGAGGGTACAAGCAGTTCTTC
>TRBD1|TRBJ2-7|few|TRBV7-9
CASSYRDRGLYEQYF
TGTGCCAGCAGCTACCGGGACAGGGGGCTGTACGAGCAGTACTTC
>TRBD1|TRBJ2-2|NA|TRBV7-9
CASSLGDRGGGELFF
TGTGCCAGCAGCTTAGGAGACAGGGGTGGCGGGGAGCTGTTTTTT
>TRBD2|TRBJ2-2|NA|TRBV11-1
CASSLALGLAGPGELFF
TGTGCCAGCAGCTTAGCGCTGGGACTAGCGGGGCCCGGGGAGCTGTTTTTT
>NA|TRBJ2-2|NA|TRBV25-1
CASSDEVRTGELFF
TGTGCCAGCAGTGATGAGGTACGGACCGGGGAGCTGTTTTTT
>TRBD2|TRBJ2-5|NA|TRBV6-1
CASRIGGGTQYF
TGTGCCAGCAGAATAGGCGGGGGGACCCAGTACTTC
>NA|TRBJ1-2|NA|TRBV7-9
CASSQIDRHYGYTF
TGTGCCAGCAGCCAGATCGACAGGCACTATGGCTACACCTTC
>NA|TRBJ2-7|few|TRBV7-9
CASSLVGAGYEQYF
TGTGCCAGCAGCTTAGTAGGGGCAGGCTACGAGCAGTACTTC
>TRBD1|TRBJ1-2|NA|TRBV5-1
CASSSGTAQNYGYTF
TGCGCCAGCAGCTCGGGGACAGCTCAAAACTATGGCTACACCTTC
>NA|TRBJ2-7|NA|TRBV9
CASSASGEQYF
TGTGCCAGCAGCGCGAGCGGCGAGCAGTACTTC
>NA|TRBJ2-6|NA|TRBV15
CATRRGNSGANVLTF
TGTGCCACCCGGCGGGGCAACTCTGGGGCCAACGTCCTGACTTTC
>TRBD1|TRBJ2-1|NA|TRBV29-1
CSVARGTGFLDEQFF
TGCAGCGTTGCTCGAGGGACAGGGTTTCTCGATGAGCAGTTCTTC
>TRBD2|TRBJ2-3|once|TRBV18
CASSPGGGGSTDTQYF
TGTGCCAGCTCACCAGGAGGCGGGGGTAGCACAGATACGCAGTATTTT
>NA|TRBJ1-2|NA|TRBV7-2
CASSSGINYGYTF
TGTGCCAGCAGCTCGGGTATAAACTATGGCTACACCTTC
>TRBD2|TRBJ2-1|NA|TRBV4-1
CASSDAFLAGVKGEQFF
TGCGCCAGCAGCGACGCGTTTCTAGCGGGGGTAAAGGGTGAGCAGTTCTTC
>TRBD1|TRBJ2-3|NA|TRBV18
CASSPGQDRGRFADTQYF
TGTGCCAGCTCACCAGGTCAGGACAGGGGGAGATTCGCAGATACGCAGTATTTT
>NA|TRBJ2-7|NA|TRBV10-1
CASSYSLEFHEQYF
TGCGCCAGCAGTTATTCATTAGAGTTCCACGAGCAGTACTTC
>TRBD1|TRBJ1-3|NA|TRBV7-2
CASSRDRDRNTIYF
TGTGCCAGCAGCCGCGACAGGGACAGAAACACCATATATTTT
>NA|TRBJ1-6|NA|TRBV7-9
CASSTENSPLHF
TGTGCCAGCAGCACAGAAAATTCACCCCTCCACTTT
>NA|TRBJ1-1|NA|TRBV29-1
CSVAGGFMNTEAFF
TGCAGCGTTGCCGGGGGATTCATGAACACTGAAGCTTTCTTT
>NA|TRBJ1-1|NA|TRBV11-3
CASSDSSNTEAFF
TGTGCCAGCAGCGACAGTTCGAACACTGAAGCTTTCTTT
>NA|TRBJ2-3|NA|TRBV4-1
CASSQGRDTDTQYF
TGCGCCAGCAGCCAAGGACGGGACACAGATACGCAGTATTTT
>NA|TRBJ1-2|NA|TRBV27
CASSFNRNYGYTF
TGTGCCAGCAGTTTTAACAGGAACTATGGCTACACCTTC
>NA|TRBJ2-2|NA|TRBV4-3
CASSRGDSLGELFF
TGCGCCAGCAGTCGGGGAGATAGCCTCGGGGAGCTGTTTTTT
>NA|TRBJ2-3|NA|TRBV2
CASASTDTQYF
TGTGCCAGCGCGAGCACAGATACGCAGTATTTT
>TRBD1|TRBJ2-7|NA|TRBV4-3
CASSQRDSTYEQYF
TGCGCCAGCAGCCAGAGGGACAGCACCTACGAGCAGTACTTC
>TRBD1|TRBJ1-4|once|TRBV10-3
CAIKGTGNEKLFF
TGTGCCATCAAGGGGACAGGGAATGAAAAACTGTTTTTT
>TRBD1|TRBJ1-2|NA|TRBV28
CATTPADRAGSGYGYTF
TGTGCCACCACCCCTGCCGACAGGGCTGGGAGCGGCTATGGCTACACCTTC
>TRBD1|TRBJ2-7|NA|TRBV27
CASSLHRGSSYEQYF
TGTGCCAGCAGTTTACACAGGGGAAGCTCCTACGAGCAGTACTTC
>TRBD1|TRBJ2-1|NA|TRBV7-8
CASTRSPGTEIPNEQFF
TGTGCCAGCACGAGGTCCCCCGGGACAGAGATCCCCAATGAGCAGTTCTTC
>NA|TRBJ2-7|once|TRBV9
CASSLVGAGYEQYF
TGTGCCAGCAGCCTAGTAGGGGCAGGGTACGAGCAGTACTTC
>TRBD1|TRBJ2-5|NA|TRBV4-1
CASSLTIDRAETQYF
TGCGCCAGCAGCCTTACGATAGACAGGGCGGAGACCCAGTACTTC
>TRBD1|TRBJ1-4|NA|TRBV2
CASRTQGIANEKLFF
TGTGCCAGCAGAACACAGGGGATAGCTAATGAAAAACTGTTTTTT
>NA|TRBJ1-3|NA|TRBV2
CASSYTQGVAGNTIYF
TGTGCCAGCAGTTATACACAGGGTGTCGCTGGAAACACCATATATTTT
>NA|TRBJ2-1|NA|TRBV5-1
CASSLGTNLFF
TGCGCCAGCAGCTTAGGGACAAATTTGTTCTTC
>TRBD1|TRBJ1-5|NA|TRBV28
CASSPGTGYQPQHF
TGTGCCAGCAGTCCAGGGACAGGGTATCAGCCCCAGCATTTT
>NA|TRBJ2-2|NA|TRBV27
CASTSTGELFF
TGTGCCAGCACCAGCACCGGGGAGCTGTTTTTT
>NA|TRBJ1-1|NA|TRBV7-9
CASSFGRGNTEAFF
TGTGCCAGCAGCTTCGGCAGGGGGAACACTGAAGCTTTCTTT
>NA|TRBJ2-5|NA|TRBV5-1
CASSLAGLSQETQYF
TGCGCCAGCAGCTTGGCGGGACTTAGCCAAGAGACCCAGTACTTC
>TRBD2|TRBJ2-1|NA|TRBV13
CASSPGLAGDNEQFF
TGTGCCAGCAGCCCGGGACTAGCGGGGGACAATGAGCAGTTCTTC
>TRBD1|TRBJ1-6|once|TRBV7-9
CASRPGTGDNSPLHF
TGTGCCAGCAGGCCCGGGACAGGGGATAATTCACCCCTCCACTTT
>TRBD1|TRBJ1-2|NA|TRBV6-5
CASSNHGTVPGYTF
TGTGCCAGCAGTAACCATGGGACAGTTCCAGGCTACACCTTC
>TRBD1|TRBJ2-7|NA|TRBV27
CASRLGTGSSYEQYF
TGTGCCAGCAGACTCGGGACAGGGAGCTCCTACGAGCAGTACTTC
>TRBD1|TRBJ1-4|NA|TRBV5-1
CASSRGQHANEKLFF
TGCGCCAGCAGCAGGGGACAGCATGCTAATGAAAAACTGTTTTTT
>NA|TRBJ1-3|NA|TRBV18
CASSPRSGNTIYF
TGTGCCAGCTCACCACGCAGTGGAAACACCATATATTTT
>TRBD2|TRBJ2-1|once|TRBV2
CASSEESGADDEQFF
TGTGCCAGCAGTGAAGAGAGCGGGGCCGATGATGAGCAGTTCTTC